The source of this T cell receptor beta chain is a study of T cells after yellow fever vaccination. The CDR3 runs 14 residues. Per the germline V gene, CDR1 is SGHTA and CDR2 is FQGNSA. V lost 6 bases, J lost 2 bases, and 2 bases stayed unmatched. Study findings and constraints: The secondary response peaked faster, at day 5 versus 15, but was weaker.

Universal primer sites and UMIs were introduced during 5'RACE template-switching synthesis of TCR cDNA. Each CDR3 protein gets one entry after TCRdb re-called the 5' RACE reads with MiXCR. Here the sample spans about 69,000 distinct CDR3 sequences, around 6.2% being singletons. This clonotype has at least ten counts. Antigen specificity is unknown. The rearrangement uses TRBV7-2 and TRBJ2-3, with TRBD2 identical over 10 bases. The specimen was CD4+ T cells sorted from PBMCs, collected roughly 15 days after the first yellow fever vaccination. This TCR was sampled from a man aged 18 to 30 who received the YFV17D yellow fever vaccine. DNA of the CDR3: TGTGCCAGCAGAGCGGGGGGGAACACAGATACGCAGTATTTT. It codes for CASRAGGNTDTQYF. The whole variable domain, filled in from reference TRBV7-2 and TRBJ2-3, reads GAGVSQSPSNKVTEKGKDVELRCDPISGHTALYWYRQSLGQGLEFLIYFQGNSAPDKSGLPSDRFSAERTGGSVSTLTIQRTQQEDSAVYLCASRAGGNTDTQYFGPGTRLTVL.